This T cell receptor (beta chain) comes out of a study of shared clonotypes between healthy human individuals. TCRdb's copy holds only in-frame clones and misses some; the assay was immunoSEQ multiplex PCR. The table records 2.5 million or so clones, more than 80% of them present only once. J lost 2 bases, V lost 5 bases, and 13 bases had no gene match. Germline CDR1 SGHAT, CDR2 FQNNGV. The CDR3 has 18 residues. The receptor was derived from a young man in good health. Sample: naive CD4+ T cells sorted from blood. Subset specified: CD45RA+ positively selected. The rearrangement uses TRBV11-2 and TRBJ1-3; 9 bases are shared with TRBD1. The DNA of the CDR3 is TGTGCCAGCAGCAAGCCACCGGGACAGGGTATTACTGGAAACACCATATATTTT. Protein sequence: CASSKPPGQGITGNTIYF.